One sample yielded the 12 T cell receptor beta chains listed below, sequenced in a study of blood T cell repertoires in COVID-19. Assay: immunoSEQ multiplex PCR; the TCRdb copy retains only in-frame clones and omits some. Here the sample spans some 150,000 clones, about 86% being singletons. Sequences were obtained from peripheral blood. All receptors derive from a man between 65 and 79 years old with acute or convalescent COVID-19.

CDR3 coding DNA: TGTGCCAGTAGTATAGTGCAGGGGCCTGGCCCGGAGCTGTTTTTT. Its protein is CASSIVQGPGPELFF. This rearrangement joins TRBV19 to TRBJ2-2; possible D gene TRBD1, 6 bases. With 1 base removed from V and 10 bases from J, the gap between germline ends came to 16 bases. The length of the CDR3 is 15 residues. Looked up from germline, CDR1 is LNHDA and CDR2 is SQIVND (reference sequence).

V and J are TRBV7-2 and TRBJ2-1, with TRBD1 matching over 8 bases. The CDR3 has 15 amino acids. Germline V CDR1 and CDR2: SGHTA, FQGNSA. V trimming: 7 bases; J trimming: 8 bases; junction bases outside the gene matches: 13. CDR3 nucleotides: TGTGCCAGCATCCTGGGGGCAGGGGGCAGGGATGAGCAGTTCTTC. Translation: CASILGAGGRDEQFF.

The chain joins TRBV7-6 to TRBJ2-2; D is ambiguous. The CDR3 length is 13 residues. V gave up 1 base and J gave up 6 bases, with 6 bases separating them. Germline V lookup: CDR1 SGHVS, CDR2 FNYEAQ. The CDR3 loop reads CASSLGYPGELFF. DNA of the CDR3: TGTGCCAGCAGCTTAGGTTATCCCGGGGAGCTGTTTTTT.

The V and J genes are TRBV6-5 and TRBJ2-3, with 7 bases fitting TRBD2. The CDR3 extends over 15 amino acids. The trim removed 6 bases at V and 0 bases at J, leaving 6 bases unmatched. Germline assignment: CDR1 MNHEY and CDR2 SVGAGI. The CDR3 sequence is CASRILSGSTDTQYF. CDR3 in DNA: TGTGCCAGCAGGATACTTAGCGGGAGCACAGATACGCAGTATTTT.

This chain uses TRBV11-2 with TRBJ2-5, with TRBD1 matching 7 bases. CDR1 is SGHAT and CDR2 is FQNNGV in the germline V gene. The CDR3 contains 13 residues. Trimming took 5 bases from V and 4 from J; bases not matched to a gene: 4. The CDR3 loop reads CASSRNRGETQYF. Here the CDR3 DNA reads TGTGCCAGCAGCCGGAACAGGGGAGAGACCCAGTACTTC.

The V and J genes are TRBV7-9 and TRBJ2-1; 12 bases are shared with TRBD1. The CDR3 totals 15 residues. Per germline, CDR1 SEHNR and CDR2 FQNEAQ (reference sequence). After removal of 1 base from V and 11 bases from J, the junction contained 6 bases not matched to a gene. The CDR3 here is CASSLGWDRGPKQFF. CDR3 DNA: TGTGCCAGCAGCTTAGGTTGGGACAGGGGGCCTAAGCAGTTCTTC.

V is TRBV27 and J is TRBJ1-5; D is possibly TRBD1 (5 bases). In germline, CDR1 is MNHEY, CDR2 SMNVEV (reference sequence). The length of the CDR3 is 13 residues. Deletions cut 3 bases from V and 4 bases from J, with 7 bases between. The chain's CDR3 is CASSFRVNQPQHF. CDR3 in DNA: TGTGCCAGCAGTTTCAGGGTGAATCAGCCCCAGCATTTT.

This chain's CDR3 is CASSLGRVHISGNTIYF. CDR3 DNA sequence: TGTGCCAGCAGCTTAGGCCGGGTCCACATCTCTGGAAACACCATATATTTT. The chain has TRBV7-8 and TRBJ1-3; D unclear. The ends were cut back, 1 base at V and 0 bases at J, with 13 bases in the middle. Germline V gene sequence: CDR1 SGHVS, CDR2 FQNEAQ. The CDR3 is 17 residues long. Complete variable domain (other parts from reference TRBV7-8 and TRBJ1-3): GAGVSQSPRYKVAKRGQDVALRCDPISGHVSLFWYQQALGQGPEFLTYFQNEAQLDKSGLPSDRFFAERPEGSVSTLKIQRTQQEDSAVYLCASSLGRVHISGNTIYFGEGSWLTVV.

The chain is built from TRBV10-3 and TRBJ2-7; D is undetermined. V was cut by 4 bases and J by 0 bases, with 10 bases left in between. The V gene's germline CDR1 is ENHRY and CDR2 SYGVKD. The CDR3 runs to 14 residues. The DNA of the CDR3 is TGTGCCATCAGTGCCGATTCGGGCTCCTACGAGCAGTACTTC. Residues: CAISADSGSYEQYF.

The chain is built from TRBV7-2 and TRBJ2-1; 12 bases fit TRBD2. This CDR3 is 17 amino acids long. The V gene end was trimmed by 2 bases and the J gene end by 6 bases; junction bases not matched to a gene: 8. Germline-derived CDR1 and CDR2 are SGHTA and FQGNSA. The CDR3 DNA reads TGTGCCAGCAGCTTAATAGGGCTAGCGGGAGGGCCCAATGAGCAGTTCTTC. Translation gives CASSLIGLAGGPNEQFF.

Only one count was recorded for this clone. The chain joins TRBV6-5 to TRBJ2-1; 8 bases line up with TRBD2. V lost 9 bases, J lost 10 bases, and 14 bases stayed unmatched. The CDR3 runs to 14 residues. Germline loops: CDR1 MNHEY, CDR2 SVGAGI. The CDR3: CASGDSGVGREQFF. For the CDR3, the DNA is TGTGCCAGTGGGGATAGCGGGGTAGGACGGGAGCAGTTCTTC.

V is TRBV6-5 and J is TRBJ2-7; 7 bases agree with TRBD2. V was clipped by 6 bases and J by 6 bases; unmatched bases: 11. CDR3 length equals 14 residues. Per germline, CDR1 MNHEY and CDR2 SVGAGI. The CDR3 nucleotides are TGTGCCAGCAGCCCGGCCGGGGAGCGGGGCGAGCAGTACTTC. This translates into CASSPAGERGEQYF.